The rows below give T cell receptor beta chains drawn from one sample of a study of T cell responses to AZD1222 COVID-19 vaccine. The repertoire was sequenced with immunoSEQ multiplex PCR; TCRdb's copy has only in-frame clones and lacks some. The sample lists 85,000 to 95,000 clones, roughly 90% occurring once. Sequenced material: peripheral blood, taken 28 days after the second AZD1222 dose. Source of these receptors: an adult who received the AZD1222 COVID-19 vaccine. CDR3s include the opening cysteine and the closing phenylalanine or tryptophan. The order of the fields is D gene, J gene, V gene, clone size, CDR3 DNA, CDR3 protein. D genes are given only for firm matches. The size field is filled for only some rows; it gives once, few, many or a size class.

- | TRBJ1-5 | TRBV20-1 | - | TGCAGTGCTAGTTCGTCGGAGAGCAATCAGCCCCAGCATTTT | CSASSSESNQPQHF
- | TRBJ2-2 | TRBV19 | few | TGTGCCAGTAGTATAGAAGGTTGGTTGCCCGAAAGGGGTGCGAACACCGGGGAGCTGTTTTTT | CASSIEGWLPERGANTGELFF
- | TRBJ1-2 | TRBV28 | - | TGTGCCAGCAGCGGACGTATAGACTATGGCTACACCTTC | CASSGRIDYGYTF
TRBD2 | TRBJ2-7 | TRBV5-4 | - | TGTGCCAGCAGCTTTATAGCGGGGGGGGCCTCGTACGAGCAGTACTTC | CASSFIAGGASYEQYF
- | TRBJ1-6 | TRBV7-2 | few | TGTGCCAGCAGCCCACAAAGGGGACCGACCAATTCACCCCTCCACTTT | CASSPQRGPTNSPLHF
TRBD1 | TRBJ2-5 | TRBV14 | - | TGTGCCAGCAGCCCCGGGACAGGGCGGTACCAAGAGACCCAGTACTTC | CASSPGTGRYQETQYF
- | TRBJ2-1 | TRBV11-2 | - | TGTGCCAGCAGCCCCCGTAGCGGTAATGAGCAGTTCTTC | CASSPRSGNEQFF
- | TRBJ1-3 | TRBV28 | - | TGTGCCAGCAGTTTATCTGTACCCTCTGGAAACACCATATATTTT | CASSLSVPSGNTIYF
- | TRBJ1-1 | TRBV7-3 | - | TGTGCCAGCAGTTCATCTCAGGATGGGACTGAAGCTTTCTTT | CASSSSQDGTEAFF
- | TRBJ1-4 | TRBV4-1 | - | TGCGCCAGCAGCCAAACGACAGGCAATGAAAAACTGTTTTTT | CASSQTTGNEKLFF
TRBD1 | TRBJ1-4 | TRBV10-2 | - | TGCGCCAGGACAGGGGGGGGAAAACTGTTTTTT | CARTGGGKLFF
- | TRBJ1-2 | TRBV28 | - | TGTGCCAGCAGCTCAACGACAGGAGCTAACTATGGCTACACCTTC | CASSSTTGANYGYTF
- | TRBJ1-4 | TRBV5-1 | - | TGCGCCAGCAGCCCCACTCGGGGGGGTTCAGCTAATGAAAAACTGTTTTTT | CASSPTRGGSANEKLFF
- | TRBJ1-5 | TRBV5-5 | - | TGTGCCAGCAGCTTGTATGCAGAATATAGCAATCAGCCCCAGCATTTT | CASSLYAEYSNQPQHF
- | TRBJ1-2 | TRBV10-3 | once | TGTGCCATCAATGGTAGGGCGGAAAACTATGGCTACACCTTC | CAINGRAENYGYTF
- | TRBJ1-2 | TRBV28 | - | TGTGCCAGCAGTTCGGGACGGATCGGCTACACCTTC | CASSSGRIGYTF
- | TRBJ2-2 | TRBV7-2 | - | TGTGCCAGCAGCTCCACACTTTTACAGGCCCGAGACACCGGGGAGCTGTTTTTT | CASSSTLLQARDTGELFF
- | TRBJ2-7 | TRBV7-9 | - | TGTGCCAGCAGCTTAGATCTCGGAGTATCCTACGAGCAGTACTTC | CASSLDLGVSYEQYF
- | TRBJ2-2 | TRBV7-9 | - | TGTGCCAGCGCCGGTATTGGCACCGGGGAGCTGTTTTTT | CASAGIGTGELFF
- | TRBJ2-6 | TRBV11-3 | - | TGTGCCAGCAGCCCCGACGGGGCTGGGGCCAACGTCCTGACTTTC | CASSPDGAGANVLTF
- | TRBJ1-6 | TRBV7-2 | - | TGTGCCAGCAGCTTGGGCCTGATTTTAGATCTCTCCTATAATTCACCCCTCCACTTT | CASSLGLILDLSYNSPLHF
- | TRBJ1-2 | TRBV9 | - | TGTGCCAGCACCCCTGGGGGGGCAAATGGCTACACCTTC | CASTPGGANGYTF
- | TRBJ1-1 | TRBV6-5 | - | TGTGCCAGCAGTTACTCGAAAAATGGCCGTGAAGCTTTCTTT | CASSYSKNGREAFF
- | TRBJ2-7 | TRBV5-6 | - | TGTGCCAGCAGCTTTTACCACTTAGAGGGCCACGAGCAGTACTTC | CASSFYHLEGHEQYF
- | TRBJ1-6 | TRBV7-3 | once | TGTGCCAGCAGCTTAGGGGCCTATAATTCACCCCTCCACTTT | CASSLGAYNSPLHF
- | TRBJ1-2 | TRBV6-6 | - | TGTGCCAGCAGCGACAGAGACTTCTATGGCTACACCTTC | CASSDRDFYGYTF
- | TRBJ1-1 | TRBV28 | - | TGTGCCAGTACAGGGTCGAGAACTGAAGCTTTCTTT | CASTGSRTEAFF
TRBD1 | TRBJ1-1 | TRBV6-1 | - | TGTGCCAGCAGTGATCCGACAGGGGCTACCCAGAACACTGAAGCTTTCTTT | CASSDPTGATQNTEAFF
- | TRBJ1-3 | TRBV4-1 | - | TGCGCCAGCAGCCGAACGAGGGACTCTGGAAACACCATATATTTT | CASSRTRDSGNTIYF
TRBD1 | TRBJ1-2 | TRBV28 | - | TGTGCCAGCACCTTGGACAGGAGGGGCTATGGCTACACCTTC | CASTLDRRGYGYTF
TRBD2 | TRBJ2-1 | TRBV24-1 | - | TGTGCCACCAGTGTTGGTACTAGCGGGGGGGATGAGCAGTTCTTC | CATSVGTSGGDEQFF
- | TRBJ2-1 | TRBV19 | once | TGTGCCAGTAGTCTGGGACTTATCAACAATGAGCAGTTCTTC | CASSLGLINNEQFF
- | TRBJ2-7 | TRBV2 | - | TGTGCCAGCACCTTGTTTCCCTCCCTCCTCGGGACGTACTTC | CASTLFPSLLGTYF
- | TRBJ1-1 | TRBV14 | once | TGTGCCAGCAGCTACTGGACGGGCACTGAAGCTTTCTTT | CASSYWTGTEAFF
- | TRBJ1-3 | TRBV7-9 | - | TGTGCCAGCAGCTTAGATGCCCTCGGAAACACCATATATTTT | CASSLDALGNTIYF
- | TRBJ1-4 | TRBV30 | - | TGTGCCTGGCGGGACTCCGGGAGGGAAAAACTGTTTTTT | CAWRDSGREKLFF
- | TRBJ1-2 | TRBV6-1 | once | TGTGCCAGCAGTGAAGCGAGACGGGAGCCCCGCTACACCTTC | CASSEARREPRYTF
- | TRBJ1-1 | TRBV2 | many | TGTGCCTCTACAGGGAACACTGAAGCTTTCTTT | CASTGNTEAFF
- | TRBJ2-1 | TRBV6-2/TRBV6-3 | - | TGTGCCAGCAGTTTACAGGGACGACACCAGTTCTTC | CASSLQGRHQFF
- | TRBJ1-1 | TRBV6-2/TRBV6-3 | - | TGTGCCAGCAGCCCTACCGGGCTTAGAAACGCTTTCTTT | CASSPTGLRNAFF
- | TRBJ1-3 | TRBV19 | - | TGTGCCAGTAGTATAGTCTACGGCGCGGGGGCTGGAAACACCATATATTTT | CASSIVYGAGAGNTIYF